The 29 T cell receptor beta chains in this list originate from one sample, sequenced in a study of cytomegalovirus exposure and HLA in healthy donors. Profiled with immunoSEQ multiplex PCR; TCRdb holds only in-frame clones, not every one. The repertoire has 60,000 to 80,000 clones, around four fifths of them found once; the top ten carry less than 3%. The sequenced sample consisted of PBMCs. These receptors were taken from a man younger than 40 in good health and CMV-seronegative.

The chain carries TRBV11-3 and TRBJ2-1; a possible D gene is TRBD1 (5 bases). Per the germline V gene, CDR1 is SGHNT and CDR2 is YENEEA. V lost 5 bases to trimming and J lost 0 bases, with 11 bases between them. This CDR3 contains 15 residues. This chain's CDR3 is CASSPQGSSYNEQFF. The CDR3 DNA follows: TGTGCCAGCAGCCCCCAGGGAAGCTCCTACAATGAGCAGTTCTTC.

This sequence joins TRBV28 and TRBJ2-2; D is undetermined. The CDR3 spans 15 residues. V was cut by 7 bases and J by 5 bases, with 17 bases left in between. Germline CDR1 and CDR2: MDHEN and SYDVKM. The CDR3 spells CASKNSFGRTGELFF. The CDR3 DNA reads TGTGCCAGCAAGAATAGCTTTGGTCGTACCGGGGAGCTGTTTTTT.

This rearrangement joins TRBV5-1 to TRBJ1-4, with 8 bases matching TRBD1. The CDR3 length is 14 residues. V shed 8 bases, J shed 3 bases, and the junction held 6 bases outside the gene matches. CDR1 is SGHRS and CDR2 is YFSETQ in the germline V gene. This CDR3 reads CASKTGVANEKLFF. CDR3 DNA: TGCGCCAGTAAGACAGGGGTCGCTAATGAAAAACTGTTTTTT.

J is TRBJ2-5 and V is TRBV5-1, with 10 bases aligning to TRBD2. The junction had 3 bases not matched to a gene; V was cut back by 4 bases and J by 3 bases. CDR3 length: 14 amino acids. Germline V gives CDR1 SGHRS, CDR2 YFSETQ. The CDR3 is CASSAGLAKETQYF. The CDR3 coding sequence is TGCGCCAGCAGCGCGGGACTAGCGAAAGAGACCCAGTACTTC.

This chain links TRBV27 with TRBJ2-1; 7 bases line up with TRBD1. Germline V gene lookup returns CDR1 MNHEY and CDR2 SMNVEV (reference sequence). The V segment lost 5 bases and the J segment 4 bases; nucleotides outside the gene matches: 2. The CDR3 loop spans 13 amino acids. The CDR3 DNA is TGTGCCAGCAGTGAGACAGGGTACAATGAGCAGTTCTTC. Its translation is CASSETGYNEQFF.

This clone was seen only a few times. CDR3 nucleotide sequence: TGCGCCAGCAGGCGCTTAGGGACAGGGGAGCAGTACTTC. This encodes CASRRLGTGEQYF. The V gene is TRBV4-3, the J gene TRBJ2-7; 9 bases fit TRBD1. The CDR3 sequence is 13 residues long. V trimming: 6 bases; J trimming: 7 bases; junction bases outside the gene matches: 7. Germline V gene data show CDR1 as LGHNA and CDR2 as YSLEER.

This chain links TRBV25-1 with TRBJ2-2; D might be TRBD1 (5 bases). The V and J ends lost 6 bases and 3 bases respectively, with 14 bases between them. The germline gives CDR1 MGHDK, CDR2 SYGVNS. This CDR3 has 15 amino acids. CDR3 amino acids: CASSPLGADTGELFF. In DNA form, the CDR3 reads TGTGCCAGCAGCCCCCTTGGGGCTGACACCGGGGAGCTGTTTTTT.

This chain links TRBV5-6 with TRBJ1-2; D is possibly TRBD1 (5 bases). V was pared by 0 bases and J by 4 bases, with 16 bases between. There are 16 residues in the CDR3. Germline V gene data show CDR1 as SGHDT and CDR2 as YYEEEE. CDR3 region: CASSLDGRGVRYGYTF. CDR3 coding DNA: TGTGCCAGCAGCTTGGATGGGAGGGGCGTGCGCTATGGCTACACCTTC. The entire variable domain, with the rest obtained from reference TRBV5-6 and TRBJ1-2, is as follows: DAGVTQSPTHLIKTRGQQVTLRCSPKSGHDTVSWYQQALGQGPQFIFQYYEEEERQRGNFPDRFSGHQFPNYSSELNVNALLLGDSALYLCASSLDGRGVRYGYTFGSGTRLTVV.

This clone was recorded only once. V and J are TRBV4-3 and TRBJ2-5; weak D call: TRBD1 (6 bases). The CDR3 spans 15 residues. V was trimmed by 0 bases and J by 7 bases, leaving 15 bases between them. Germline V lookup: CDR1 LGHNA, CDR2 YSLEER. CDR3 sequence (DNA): TGCGCCAGCAGCCAAGAACGGGGCCTAGGGGGGACCCAGTACTTC. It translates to CASSQERGLGGTQYF.

The CDR3 DNA sequence: TGTGCCAGCAGCCCGTGGGACAGGCAGCTGAATGGCTACACCTTC. As protein: CASSPWDRQLNGYTF. The chain joins TRBV9 to TRBJ1-2; 8 nucleotides match TRBD1. This CDR3 spans 15 amino acids. CDR1 and CDR2 from the germline V gene are SGDLS and YYNGEE. V lost 4 bases to trimming and J lost 6 bases; unmatched junction nucleotides: 11.

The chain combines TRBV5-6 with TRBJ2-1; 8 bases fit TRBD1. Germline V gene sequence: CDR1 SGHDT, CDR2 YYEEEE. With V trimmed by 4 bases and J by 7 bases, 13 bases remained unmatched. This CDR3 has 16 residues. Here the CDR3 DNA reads TGTGCCAGCAGCCGGGATGGCAGGGGGCGGTGGAATGAGCAGTTCTTC. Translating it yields CASSRDGRGRWNEQFF.

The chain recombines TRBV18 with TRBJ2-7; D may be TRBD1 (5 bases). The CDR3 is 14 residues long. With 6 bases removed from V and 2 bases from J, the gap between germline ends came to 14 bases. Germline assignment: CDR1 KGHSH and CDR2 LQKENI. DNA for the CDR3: TGTGCCAGCTCCCCCGGGCAGGGTCCCTACGAGCAGTACGTC. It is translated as CASSPGQGPYEQYV.

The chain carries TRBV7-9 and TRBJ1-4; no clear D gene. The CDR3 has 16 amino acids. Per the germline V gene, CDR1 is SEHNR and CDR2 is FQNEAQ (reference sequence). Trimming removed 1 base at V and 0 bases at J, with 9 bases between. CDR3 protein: CASSLGRLATNEKLFF. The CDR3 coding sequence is TGTGCCAGCAGCTTAGGCAGGCTCGCAACTAATGAAAAACTGTTTTTT.

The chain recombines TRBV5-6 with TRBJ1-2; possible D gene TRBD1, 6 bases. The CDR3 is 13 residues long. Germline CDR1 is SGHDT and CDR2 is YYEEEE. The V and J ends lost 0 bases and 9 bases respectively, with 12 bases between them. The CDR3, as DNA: TGTGCCAGCAGCTTGGAGGGGGGGCAGAGCTACACCTTC. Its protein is CASSLEGGQSYTF. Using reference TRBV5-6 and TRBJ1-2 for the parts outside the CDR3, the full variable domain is DAGVTQSPTHLIKTRGQQVTLRCSPKSGHDTVSWYQQALGQGPQFIFQYYEEEERQRGNFPDRFSGHQFPNYSSELNVNALLLGDSALYLCASSLEGGQSYTFGSGTRLTVV.

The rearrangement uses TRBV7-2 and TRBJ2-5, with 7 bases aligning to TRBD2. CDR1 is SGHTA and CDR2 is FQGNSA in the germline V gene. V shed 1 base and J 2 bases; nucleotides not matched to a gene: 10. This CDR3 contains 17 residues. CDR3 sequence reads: CASSLGFGAGAQETQYF. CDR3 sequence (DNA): TGTGCCAGCAGCTTAGGGTTTGGGGCGGGAGCGCAAGAGACCCAGTACTTC.

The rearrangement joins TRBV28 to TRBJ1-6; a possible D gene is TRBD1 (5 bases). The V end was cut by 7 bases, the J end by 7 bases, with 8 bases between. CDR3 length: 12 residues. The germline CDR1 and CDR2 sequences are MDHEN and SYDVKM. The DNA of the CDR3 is TGTGCCAGCATTACAGGCAATTCACCCCTCCACTTT. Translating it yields CASITGNSPLHF. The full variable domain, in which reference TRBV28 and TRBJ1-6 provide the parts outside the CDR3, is DVKVTQSSRYLVKRTGEKVFLECVQDMDHENMFWYRQDPGLGLRLIYFSYDVKMKEKGDIPEGYSVSREKKERFSLILESASTNQTSMYLCASITGNSPLHFGNGTRLTVT.

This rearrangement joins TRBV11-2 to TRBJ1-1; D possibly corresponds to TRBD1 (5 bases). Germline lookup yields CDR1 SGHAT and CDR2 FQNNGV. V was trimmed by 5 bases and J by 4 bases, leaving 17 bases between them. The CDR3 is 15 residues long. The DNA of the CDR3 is TGTGCCAGCAGCCCTCCCCCAGGGATTGGCACTGAAGCTTTCTTT. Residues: CASSPPPGIGTEAFF.

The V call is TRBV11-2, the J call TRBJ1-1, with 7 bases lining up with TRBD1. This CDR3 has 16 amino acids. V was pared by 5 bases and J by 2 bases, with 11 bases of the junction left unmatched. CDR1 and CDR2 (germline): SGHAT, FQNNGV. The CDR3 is CASSPLRDRDNTEAFF. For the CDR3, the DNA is TGTGCCAGCAGCCCACTCCGGGACAGAGATAACACTGAAGCTTTCTTT. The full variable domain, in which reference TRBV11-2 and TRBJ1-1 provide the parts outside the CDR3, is EAGVAQSPRYKIIEKRQSVAFWCNPISGHATLYWYQQILGQGPKLLIQFQNNGVVDDSQLPKDRFSAERLKGVDSTLKIQPAKLEDSAVYLCASSPLRDRDNTEAFFGQGTRLTVV.

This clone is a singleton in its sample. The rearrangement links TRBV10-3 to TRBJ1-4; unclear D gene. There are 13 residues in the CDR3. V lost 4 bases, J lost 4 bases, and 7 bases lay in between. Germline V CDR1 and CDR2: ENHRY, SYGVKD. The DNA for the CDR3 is TGTGCCATCAGTGTGGCAGATAATGAAAAACTGTTTTTT. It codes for CAISVADNEKLFF.

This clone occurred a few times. CDR3 region: CATRRLTSGVNTGELFF. CDR3 sequence (DNA): TGTGCCACCAGACGATTAACTAGCGGGGTAAACACCGGGGAGCTGTTTTTT. The V and J genes are TRBV19 and TRBJ2-2; TRBD2 matches 10 bases. V shed 10 bases and J 2 bases; nucleotides not matched to a gene: 13. Looked up from germline, CDR1 is LNHDA and CDR2 is SQIVND (reference sequence). The CDR3 length is 17 residues.

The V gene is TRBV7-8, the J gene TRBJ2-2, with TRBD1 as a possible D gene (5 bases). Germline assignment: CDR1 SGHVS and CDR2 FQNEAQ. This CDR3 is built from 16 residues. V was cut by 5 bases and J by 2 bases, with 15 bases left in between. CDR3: CASSPQGRGNTGELFF. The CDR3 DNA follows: TGTGCCAGCAGCCCCCAGGGAAGGGGAAACACCGGGGAGCTGTTTTTT.

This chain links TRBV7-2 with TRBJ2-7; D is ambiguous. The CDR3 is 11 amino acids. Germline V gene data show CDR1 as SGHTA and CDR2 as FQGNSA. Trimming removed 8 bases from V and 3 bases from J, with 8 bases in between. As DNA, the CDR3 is TGTGCCAGCGGCAGTTACTACGAGCAGTACTTC. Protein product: CASGSYYEQYF.

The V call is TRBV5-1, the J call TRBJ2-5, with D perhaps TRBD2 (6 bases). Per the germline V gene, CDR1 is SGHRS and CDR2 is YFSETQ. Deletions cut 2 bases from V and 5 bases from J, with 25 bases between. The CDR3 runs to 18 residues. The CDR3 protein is CASSLRAAGRGIKETQYF. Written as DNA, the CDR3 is TGCGCCAGCAGCTTACGGGCCGCGGGAAGGGGAATAAAGGAGACCCAGTACTTC.

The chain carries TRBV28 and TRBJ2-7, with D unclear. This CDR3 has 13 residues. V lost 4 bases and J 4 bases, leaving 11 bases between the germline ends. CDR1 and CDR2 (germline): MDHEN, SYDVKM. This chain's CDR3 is CASSYKPQYEQYF. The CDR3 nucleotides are TGTGCCAGCAGTTACAAACCTCAGTACGAGCAGTACTTC.

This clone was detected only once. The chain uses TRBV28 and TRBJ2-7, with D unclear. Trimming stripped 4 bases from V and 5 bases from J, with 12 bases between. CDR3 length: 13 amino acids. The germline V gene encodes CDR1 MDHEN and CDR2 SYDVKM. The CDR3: CASSSTNTNEQYF. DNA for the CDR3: TGTGCCAGCAGTTCAACTAATACTAACGAGCAGTACTTC. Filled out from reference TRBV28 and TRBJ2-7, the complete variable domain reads DVKVTQSSRYLVKRTGEKVFLECVQDMDHENMFWYRQDPGLGLRLIYFSYDVKMKEKGDIPEGYSVSREKKERFSLILESASTNQTSMYLCASSSTNTNEQYFGPGTRLTVT.

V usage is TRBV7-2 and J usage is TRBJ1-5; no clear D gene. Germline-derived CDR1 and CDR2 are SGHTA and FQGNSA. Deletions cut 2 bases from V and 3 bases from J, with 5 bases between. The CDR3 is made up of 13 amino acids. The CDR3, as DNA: TGTGCCAGCAGCTTACTAAACAATCAGCCCCAGCATTTT. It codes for CASSLLNNQPQHF.

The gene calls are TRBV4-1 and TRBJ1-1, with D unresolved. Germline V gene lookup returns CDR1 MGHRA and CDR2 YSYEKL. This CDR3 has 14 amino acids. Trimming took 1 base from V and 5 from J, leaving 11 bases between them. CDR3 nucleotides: TGCGCCAGCAGCCAAGGAGTCGAGTGGACTGAAGCTTTCTTT. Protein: CASSQGVEWTEAFF.

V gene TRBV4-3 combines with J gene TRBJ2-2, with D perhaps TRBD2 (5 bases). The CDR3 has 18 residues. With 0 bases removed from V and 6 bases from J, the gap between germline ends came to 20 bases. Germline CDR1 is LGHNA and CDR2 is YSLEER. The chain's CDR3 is CASSQEPPRTGNPGELFF. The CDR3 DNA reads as TGCGCCAGCAGCCAAGAACCCCCAAGGACTGGTAATCCCGGGGAGCTGTTTTTT.

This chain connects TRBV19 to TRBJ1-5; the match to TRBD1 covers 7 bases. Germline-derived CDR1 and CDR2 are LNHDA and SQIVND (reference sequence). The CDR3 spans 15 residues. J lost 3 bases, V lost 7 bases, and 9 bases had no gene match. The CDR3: CASIQGQYTNQPQHF. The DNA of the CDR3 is TGTGCCAGTATACAGGGACAGTATACCAATCAGCCCCAGCATTTT. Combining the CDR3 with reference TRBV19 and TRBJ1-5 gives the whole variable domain DGGITQSPKYLFRKEGQNVTLSCEQNLNHDAMYWYRQDPGQGLRLIYYSQIVNDFQKGDIAEGYSVSREKKESFPLTVTSAQKNPTAFYLCASIQGQYTNQPQHFGDGTRLSIL.